This T cell receptor (beta chain) was captured in a study of OX40 agonist ivuxolimab in advanced cancers. Study-level background: The study treated patients with ivuxolimab, an agonistic anti-OX40 (CD134) antibody. Among those enrolled, mean age was about 60 years (range roughly 23 to 85) and 82.7% were male.

Autoimmune disease history or systemic immunosuppression disqualified patients. Germline V CDR1 and CDR2: SGDLS, YYNGEE. The V gene lost 4 bases and the J gene lost 5 bases, with 16 bases spanning the gap. The CDR3 contains 14 residues. About this clone itself: Its antigen is currently unknown.

General study points: At 0.1 to 3.0 mg/kg and by week 6, CD4+ and CD8+ T cells in the blood had expanded clonally.

Sequencing used immunoSEQ multiplex PCR; TCRdb keeps in-frame clones, though not all of them. The sample yields about 140,000 clones, approximately 94% seen once. This clonotype was sampled from an adult with an advanced solid tumor such as melanoma, head and neck, liver or kidney cancer. This chain connects TRBV9 to TRBJ2-7; D is tentatively TRBD1 or TRBD2 (5 bases each). The sample here was CD4+ or CD8+ T cells sorted from blood, taken in a trial of the OX40 agonist ivuxolimab. CDR3 DNA: TGTGCCAGCAGCCCCCAGGCCGGGGCGGACGAGCAGTACTTC. Translating gives CASSPQAGADEQYF.